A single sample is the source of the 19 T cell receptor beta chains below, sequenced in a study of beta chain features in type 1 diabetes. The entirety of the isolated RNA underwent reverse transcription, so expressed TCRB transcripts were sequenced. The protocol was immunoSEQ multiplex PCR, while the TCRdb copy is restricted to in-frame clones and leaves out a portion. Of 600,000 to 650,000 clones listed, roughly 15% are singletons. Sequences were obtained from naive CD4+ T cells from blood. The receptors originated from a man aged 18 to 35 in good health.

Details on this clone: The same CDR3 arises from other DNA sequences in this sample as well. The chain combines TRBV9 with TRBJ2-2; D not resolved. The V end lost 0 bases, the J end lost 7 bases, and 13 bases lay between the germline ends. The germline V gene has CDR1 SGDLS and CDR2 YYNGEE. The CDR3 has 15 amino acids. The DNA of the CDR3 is TGTGCCAGCAGCGTAGGTGATAACCCGTACGGGGAGCTGTTTTTT. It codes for CASSVGDNPYGELFF. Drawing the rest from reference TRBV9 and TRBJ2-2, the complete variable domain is DSGVTQTPKHLITATGQRVTLRCSPRSGDLSVYWYQQSLDQGLQFLIQYYNGEERAKGNILERFSAQQFPDLHSELNLSSLELGDSALYFCASSVGDNPYGELFFGEGSRLTVL.

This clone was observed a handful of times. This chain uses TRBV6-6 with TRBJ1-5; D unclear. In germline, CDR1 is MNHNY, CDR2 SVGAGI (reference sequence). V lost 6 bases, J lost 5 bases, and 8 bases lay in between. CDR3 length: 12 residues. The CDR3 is CASSPVYQPQHF. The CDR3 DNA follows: TGTGCCAGCAGCCCTGTCTATCAGCCCCAGCATTTT.

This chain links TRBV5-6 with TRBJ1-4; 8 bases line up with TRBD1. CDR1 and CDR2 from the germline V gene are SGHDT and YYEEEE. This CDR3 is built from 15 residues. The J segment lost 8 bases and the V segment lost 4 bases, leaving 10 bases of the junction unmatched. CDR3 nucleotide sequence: TGTGCCAGCAGCCTCCGACAGGGGCCTTACGAAAAACTGTTTTTT. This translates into CASSLRQGPYEKLFF.

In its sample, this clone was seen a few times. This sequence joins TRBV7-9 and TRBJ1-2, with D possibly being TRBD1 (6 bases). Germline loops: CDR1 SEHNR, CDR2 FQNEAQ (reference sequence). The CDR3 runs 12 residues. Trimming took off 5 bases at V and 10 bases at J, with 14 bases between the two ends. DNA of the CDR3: TGTGCCAGCAGCGTCTCACAGGGTTCCTACACCTTC. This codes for CASSVSQGSYTF.

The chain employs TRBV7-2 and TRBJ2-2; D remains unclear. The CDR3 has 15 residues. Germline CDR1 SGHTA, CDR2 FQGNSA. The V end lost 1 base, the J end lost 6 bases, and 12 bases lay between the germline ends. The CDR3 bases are TGTGCCAGCAGCTTAGTTGCCCTCGCGTCCGGGGAGCTGTTTTTT. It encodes CASSLVALASGELFF.

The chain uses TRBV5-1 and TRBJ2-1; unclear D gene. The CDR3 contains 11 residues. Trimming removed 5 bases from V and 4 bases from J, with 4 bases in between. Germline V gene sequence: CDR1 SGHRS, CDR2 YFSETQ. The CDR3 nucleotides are TGCGCCAGCAGTATGTACAATGAGCAGTTCTTC. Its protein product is CASSMYNEQFF.

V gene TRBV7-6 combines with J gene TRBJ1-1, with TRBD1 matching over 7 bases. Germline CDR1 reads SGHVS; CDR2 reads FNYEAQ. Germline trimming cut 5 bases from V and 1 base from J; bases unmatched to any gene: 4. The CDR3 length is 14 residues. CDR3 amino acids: CASSRQGWNTEAFF. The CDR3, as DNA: TGTGCCAGCAGCCGACAGGGCTGGAACACTGAAGCTTTCTTT.

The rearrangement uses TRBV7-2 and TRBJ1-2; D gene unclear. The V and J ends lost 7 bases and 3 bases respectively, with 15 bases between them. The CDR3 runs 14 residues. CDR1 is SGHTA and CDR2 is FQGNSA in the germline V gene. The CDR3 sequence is CASKKREEDYGYTF. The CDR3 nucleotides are TGTGCCAGCAAGAAGAGGGAGGAGGACTATGGCTACACCTTC.

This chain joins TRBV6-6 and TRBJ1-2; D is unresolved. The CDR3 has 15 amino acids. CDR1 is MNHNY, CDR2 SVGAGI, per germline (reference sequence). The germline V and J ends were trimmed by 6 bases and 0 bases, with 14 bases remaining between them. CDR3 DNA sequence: TGTGCCAGCAGCACCGGAATACAAGCTAACTATGGCTACACCTTC. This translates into CASSTGIQANYGYTF.

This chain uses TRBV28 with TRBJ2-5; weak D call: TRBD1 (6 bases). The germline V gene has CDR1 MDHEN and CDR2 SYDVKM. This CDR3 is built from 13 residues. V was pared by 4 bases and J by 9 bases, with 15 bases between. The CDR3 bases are TGTGCCAGCAGTTCCGGTGACAGGTTGGCCCAGTACTTC. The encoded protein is CASSSGDRLAQYF.

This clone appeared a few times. Here the CDR3 reads CASSQQGGTEAFF. In nucleotides, the CDR3 is TGTGCCAGCAGTCAACAGGGTGGGACTGAAGCTTTCTTT. This chain joins TRBV28 and TRBJ1-1, with D possibly TRBD1 on 6 matching bases. This CDR3 region has 13 residues. The germline CDR1 and CDR2 sequences are MDHEN and SYDVKM. Trimming removed 5 bases from V and 5 bases from J, with 12 bases in between.

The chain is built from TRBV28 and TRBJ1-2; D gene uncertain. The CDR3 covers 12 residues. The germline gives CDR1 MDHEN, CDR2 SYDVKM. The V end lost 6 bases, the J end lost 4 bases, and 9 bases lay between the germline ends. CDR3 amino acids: CASSKPPYGYTF. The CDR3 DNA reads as TGTGCCAGCAGCAAACCCCCCTATGGCTACACCTTC.

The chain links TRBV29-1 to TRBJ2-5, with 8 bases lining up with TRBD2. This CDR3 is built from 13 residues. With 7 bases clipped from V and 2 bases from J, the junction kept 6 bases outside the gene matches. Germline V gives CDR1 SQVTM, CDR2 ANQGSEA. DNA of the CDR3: TGCAGCGCCTGGGGGACTAGTCAAGAGACCCAGTACTTC. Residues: CSAWGTSQETQYF.

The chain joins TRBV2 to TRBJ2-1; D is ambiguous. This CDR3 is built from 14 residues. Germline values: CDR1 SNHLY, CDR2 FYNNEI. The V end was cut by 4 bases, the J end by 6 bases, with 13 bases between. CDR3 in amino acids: CASSGTSGFNEQFF. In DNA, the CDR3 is TGTGCCAGCAGTGGGACGTCAGGATTCAATGAGCAGTTCTTC. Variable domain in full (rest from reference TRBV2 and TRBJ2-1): EPEVTQTPSHQVTQMGQEVILRCVPISNHLYFYWYRQILGQKVEFLVSFYNNEISEKSEIFDDQFSVERPDGSNFTLKIRSTKLEDSAMYFCASSGTSGFNEQFFGPGTRLTVL.

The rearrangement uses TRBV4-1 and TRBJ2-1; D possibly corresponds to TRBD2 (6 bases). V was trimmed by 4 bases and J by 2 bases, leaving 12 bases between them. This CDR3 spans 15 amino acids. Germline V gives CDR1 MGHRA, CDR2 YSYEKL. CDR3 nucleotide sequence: TGCGCCAGCAGCCCTCCGGGGGTAGCCTACAATGAGCAGTTCTTC. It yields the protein CASSPPGVAYNEQFF.

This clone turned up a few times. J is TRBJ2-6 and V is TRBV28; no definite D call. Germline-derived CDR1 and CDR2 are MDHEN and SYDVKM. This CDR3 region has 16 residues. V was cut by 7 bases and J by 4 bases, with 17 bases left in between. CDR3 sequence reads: CASTPSPPLGANVLTF. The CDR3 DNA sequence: TGTGCCAGCACACCGTCACCCCCGCTCGGGGCCAACGTCCTGACTTTC.

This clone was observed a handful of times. The CDR3 protein is CASSRSGDNQPQHF. In nucleotides, the CDR3 is TGCGCCAGCAGCCGGTCGGGGGACAATCAGCCCCAGCATTTT. The chain is built from TRBV4-1 and TRBJ1-5, with D maybe TRBD1 (5 bases). The CDR3 sequence is 14 residues long. Germline V gene data show CDR1 as MGHRA and CDR2 as YSYEKL. Trimming cost V 4 bases and J 3 bases, with 10 bases left between them.

The CDR3 spells CASSKGLGYGETQYF. Here the CDR3 DNA reads TGTGCCAGCAGCAAGGGACTAGGGTATGGAGAGACCCAGTACTTC. The genes are TRBV7-9 and TRBJ2-5, with 8 bases that match TRBD2. Germline V lookup: CDR1 SEHNR, CDR2 FQNEAQ (reference sequence). The CDR3 contains 15 residues. V lost 5 bases and J lost 4; bases outside the gene matches: 9. Looking up the rest from reference TRBV7-9 and TRBJ2-5 gives the full variable domain: DTGVSQNPRHKITKRGQNVTFRCDPISEHNRLYWYRQTLGQGPEFLTYFQNEAQLEKSRLLSDRFSAERPKGSFSTLEIQRTEQGDSAMYLCASSKGLGYGETQYFGPGTRLLVL.

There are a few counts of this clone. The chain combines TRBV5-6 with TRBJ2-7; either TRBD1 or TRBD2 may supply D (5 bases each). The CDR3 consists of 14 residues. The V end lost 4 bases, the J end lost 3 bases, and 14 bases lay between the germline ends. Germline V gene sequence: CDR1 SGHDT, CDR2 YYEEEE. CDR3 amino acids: CASSMGRADYEQYF. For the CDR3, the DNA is TGTGCCAGCAGCATGGGACGGGCAGACTACGAGCAGTACTTC.